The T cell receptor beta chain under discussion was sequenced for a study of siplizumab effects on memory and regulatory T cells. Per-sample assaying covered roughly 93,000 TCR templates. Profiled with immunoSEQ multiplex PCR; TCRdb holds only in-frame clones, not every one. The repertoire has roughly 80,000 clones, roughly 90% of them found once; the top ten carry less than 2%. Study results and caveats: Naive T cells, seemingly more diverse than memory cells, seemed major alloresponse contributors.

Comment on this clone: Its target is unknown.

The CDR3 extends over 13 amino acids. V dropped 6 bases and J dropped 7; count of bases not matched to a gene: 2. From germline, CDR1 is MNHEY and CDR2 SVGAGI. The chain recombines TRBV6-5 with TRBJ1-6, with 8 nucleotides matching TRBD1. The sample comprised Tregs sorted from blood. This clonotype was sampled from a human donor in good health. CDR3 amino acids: CASRWTGNSPLHF. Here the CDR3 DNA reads TGTGCCAGCAGATGGACAGGGAATTCACCCCTCCACTTT.